This T cell receptor (beta chain) stems from a study of blood T cell repertoires in COVID-19. Across the study: PBMCs, B-cell-depleted T cells, or T cells were the source of the cDNA or gDNA that made up the material.

V trimming: 8 bases; J trimming: 7 bases; junction bases outside the gene matches: 3. This CDR3 is built from 12 residues. Per the germline V gene, CDR1 is ENHRY and CDR2 is SYGVKD. Here immunoSEQ multiplex PCR was the method, and the copy in TCRdb shows in-frame clones only, minus some. The sample holds some 230,000 clones, about 80% seen once. This clone has only a few counts. This TCR derives from a woman aged 55-69 years with acute or convalescent COVID-19. The chain couples TRBV10-3 to TRBJ2-4; 9 bases fit TRBD2. Sequencing input: peripheral blood. CDR3 bases: TGTGCCATCTCTACTAGCGGGAACATTCAGTACTTC. Protein sequence: CAISTSGNIQYF.